The 8 T cell receptor beta chains presented below share a single source sample, sequenced in a study of blood T cell repertoires in COVID-19. TCRdb's copy holds only in-frame clones and misses some; the assay was immunoSEQ multiplex PCR. The table includes approximately 170,000 clones, roughly 86% detected once. The sample taken for sequencing was peripheral blood. The receptors stem from a woman over 75 with COVID-19, enrolled during active disease.

This chain connects TRBV5-4 to TRBJ1-6; TRBD1 aligns across 7 bases. Germline-derived CDR1 and CDR2 are SGHNT and YYREEE (reference sequence). This CDR3 comprises 16 residues. The junction had 4 bases not matched to a gene; V was cut back by 0 bases and J by 4 bases. The CDR3 loop is CASSLDPGGYNSPLHF. DNA of the CDR3: TGTGCCAGCAGCTTGGACCCAGGGGGTTATAATTCACCCCTCCACTTT.

The chain uses TRBV5-1 and TRBJ2-1; the match to TRBD2 covers 7 bases. The CDR3 loop spans 13 amino acids. V trimming: 3 bases; J trimming: 6 bases; junction bases outside the gene matches: 3. Germline values: CDR1 SGHRS, CDR2 YFSETQ. The chain's CDR3 is CASSWGTINEQFF. Here the CDR3 DNA reads TGCGCCAGCAGCTGGGGGACTATCAATGAGCAGTTCTTC.

The chain has TRBV5-1 and TRBJ1-5; D may be TRBD1 (5 bases). Germline lookup yields CDR1 SGHRS and CDR2 YFSETQ. This CDR3 has 13 residues. The V and J ends lost 2 bases and 8 bases respectively, with 11 bases between them. CDR3 sequence (DNA): TGCGCCAGCAGCTTCAGGGTGAAAGAGCCCCAGCATTTT. Its protein is CASSFRVKEPQHF.

The chain joins TRBV2 to TRBJ2-1; D is undetermined. Looked up from germline, CDR1 is SNHLY and CDR2 is FYNNEI. The CDR3 is 10 residues long. Trimming took off 6 bases at V and 10 bases at J, with 7 bases between the two ends. CDR3 nucleotide sequence: TGTGCCAGCAGCACTACCGAGCAGTTCTTC. Its translation is CASSTTEQFF. Full variable domain (outside the CDR3, taken from reference TRBV2 and TRBJ2-1): EPEVTQTPSHQVTQMGQEVILRCVPISNHLYFYWYRQILGQKVEFLVSFYNNEISEKSEIFDDQFSVERPDGSNFTLKIRSTKLEDSAMYFCASSTTEQFFGPGTRLTVL.

The chain joins TRBV6-2 or TRBV6-3 to TRBJ2-3; weak D call: TRBD1 (6 bases). This CDR3 comprises 13 residues. Germline V gives CDR1 MNHEY, CDR2 SVGEGT. V lost 0 bases and J 8 bases, leaving 9 bases between the germline ends. Here the CDR3 reads CASSYSTGVTQYF. Written as DNA, the CDR3 is TGTGCCAGCAGTTACTCGACAGGAGTTACGCAGTATTTT.

The V and J genes are TRBV27 and TRBJ2-7; 13 bases map to TRBD2. This CDR3 comprises 15 residues. Germline V gives CDR1 MNHEY, CDR2 SMNVEV (reference sequence). V was clipped by 2 bases and J by 7 bases; unmatched bases: 5. CDR3 in amino acids: CASSLTSGGAWEQYF. The CDR3 DNA is TGTGCCAGCAGTTTAACTAGCGGGGGGGCGTGGGAGCAGTACTTC.

The chain has TRBV7-8 and TRBJ1-1; D might be TRBD1 (6 bases). Trimming stripped 2 bases from V and 0 bases from J, with 16 bases between. Germline-derived CDR1 and CDR2 are SGHVS and FQNEAQ. This CDR3 has 17 residues. The CDR3 spells CASSLSATGLVNTEAFF. DNA for the CDR3: TGTGCCAGCAGCTTATCAGCGACAGGCCTGGTGAACACTGAAGCTTTCTTT. The whole variable domain, remainder taken from reference TRBV7-8 and TRBJ1-1, is GAGVSQSPRYKVAKRGQDVALRCDPISGHVSLFWYQQALGQGPEFLTYFQNEAQLDKSGLPSDRFFAERPEGSVSTLKIQRTQQEDSAVYLCASSLSATGLVNTEAFFGQGTRLTVV.

The V gene is TRBV7-2, the J gene TRBJ2-2; the match to TRBD2 covers 9 bases. The germline V gene encodes CDR1 SGHTA and CDR2 FQGNSA. V trimming: 3 bases; J trimming: 7 bases; junction bases outside the gene matches: 6. There are 15 residues in the CDR3. Here the CDR3 reads CASSLGLARFGELFF. In nucleotides, the CDR3 is TGTGCCAGCAGCTTGGGACTAGCTAGGTTCGGGGAGCTGTTTTTT.